These 18 T cell receptor beta chains were sequenced from one sample in a study of cytomegalovirus exposure and HLA in healthy donors. Primers included in the PCR were 60 Vbeta and 13 Jbeta primers. Clones were read by immunoSEQ multiplex PCR, and TCRdb kept only the in-frame ones, dropping some. This repertoire shows 95,000 to 150,000 clones, approximately 67% found once; its top ten account for about 1.5%. The sequenced material came from PBMCs. The receptors were gathered from a man aged 18 to 29 in good health and CMV-seronegative.

The chain carries TRBV28 and TRBJ2-1; TRBD2 agrees at 7 bases. Per germline, CDR1 MDHEN and CDR2 SYDVKM. This CDR3 spans 13 amino acids. Germline trimming cut 6 bases from V and 7 bases from J; bases unmatched to any gene: 6. The CDR3 coding sequence is TGTGCCAGCAGGTGGACTAGGGGAAATGAGCAGTTCTTC. Protein sequence: CASRWTRGNEQFF.

This clone was counted a few times. The CDR3 spells CASRGQILEHGYTF. In nucleotides, the CDR3 is TGTGCCAGCAGGGGACAGATCTTGGAGCATGGCTACACCTTC. This chain links TRBV6-6 with TRBJ1-2; TRBD1 agrees at 7 bases. Germline values: CDR1 MNHNY, CDR2 SVGAGI (reference sequence). The V and J ends lost 6 bases and 6 bases, in that order; junction bases with no gene match: 10. This CDR3 is 14 amino acids long.

Turning to this clone: A junction boundary mismatches the germline segment, possibly from a read error. This rearrangement joins TRBV28 to TRBJ1-5; a weak D match, TRBD1 (6 bases). This CDR3 has 13 residues. The germline gives CDR1 MDHEN, CDR2 SYDVKM. CDR3 bases: TGTGCCAGCAGGATATCTTGGGGGCGGGAGGGGACTTTT. This translates into CASRISWGREGTF. Drawing the rest from reference TRBV28 and TRBJ1-5, the complete variable domain is DVKVTQSSRYLVKRTGEKVFLECVQDMDHENMFWYRQDPGLGLRLIYFSYDVKMKEKGDIPEGYSVSREKKERFSLILESASTNQTSMYLCASRISWGREGTFGDGTRLSIL.

This clone showed up just a few times. The chain recombines TRBV6-5 with TRBJ1-3; tentative D call: TRBD1 (6 bases). Germline values: CDR1 MNHEY, CDR2 SVGAGI. This CDR3 comprises 12 residues. V lost 4 bases to trimming and J lost 7 bases, with 8 bases between them. DNA of the CDR3: TGTGCCAGCAGTTCAACAGGGAACACCATATATTTT. Translation: CASSSTGNTIYF.

The chain combines TRBV7-9 with TRBJ2-5; TRBD2 aligns across 8 bases. This CDR3 region has 11 residues. Trimming removed 6 bases from V and 7 bases from J; junction bases left unmatched: 1. Germline CDR1 reads SEHNR; CDR2 reads FQNEAQ (reference sequence). The CDR3 protein is CASSRGGTQYF. CDR3 nucleotides: TGTGCCAGCAGTCGGGGGGGGACCCAGTACTTC.

The genes are TRBV30 and TRBJ2-3, with TRBD2 matching over 7 bases. Germline loops: CDR1 GTSNPN, CDR2 SVGIG (reference sequence). The CDR3 is made up of 11 amino acids. V gave up 2 bases and J gave up 12 bases; unmatched junction bases: 5. The CDR3 is CAWSPAGLQYF. In DNA, the CDR3 is TGTGCCTGGAGTCCGGCGGGACTACAGTATTTT.

The chain carries TRBV7-6 and TRBJ2-5; 13 nucleotides line up with TRBD2. This CDR3 region has 18 residues. J gave up 2 bases and V 2 bases, and 8 bases lay outside the gene matches. Germline V gives CDR1 SGHVS, CDR2 FNYEAQ. CDR3 amino acids: CASSLRAGLAGKQETQYF. DNA for the CDR3: TGTGCCAGCAGCTTACGGGCGGGACTAGCGGGGAAACAAGAGACCCAGTACTTC.

This rearrangement joins TRBV4-2 to TRBJ1-2; weak D call: TRBD1 (6 bases). Germline V gene lookup returns CDR1 LGHNA and CDR2 YNFKEQ. This CDR3 comprises 15 residues. The V gene lost 0 bases and the J gene lost 5 bases, with 13 bases spanning the gap. In DNA form, the CDR3 reads TGTGCCAGCAGCCAAGAACTGGGACACCTTTATGGCTACACCTTC. Amino acid sequence: CASSQELGHLYGYTF.

The rearrangement uses TRBV27 and TRBJ1-5; D perhaps matches TRBD1 (6 bases). Germline V gene lookup returns CDR1 MNHEY and CDR2 SMNVEV (reference sequence). The CDR3 has 17 amino acids. The ends were cut back, 5 bases at V and 4 bases at J, with 21 bases in the middle. CDR3 sequence reads: CASSLRGVKPFNQPQHF. The CDR3 nucleotides read TGTGCCAGCAGTCTCAGGGGAGTGAAGCCCTTTAATCAGCCCCAGCATTTT.

The J gene is TRBJ1-2, the V gene TRBV4-1; possible D gene TRBD1, 6 bases. Germline V gene data show CDR1 as MGHRA and CDR2 as YSYEKL. The length of the CDR3 is 15 residues. Trimming cost V 3 bases and J 3 bases, with 14 bases left between them. The chain's CDR3 is CASSHRKGGDYGYTF. DNA for the CDR3: TGCGCCAGCAGCCACCGGAAGGGGGGGGACTATGGCTACACCTTC.

The rearrangement links TRBV28 to TRBJ1-1; D possibly corresponds to TRBD1 (5 bases). V was shortened by 5 bases and J by 6 bases, with 16 bases between the two germline ends. Germline V CDR1 and CDR2: MDHEN, SYDVKM. This CDR3 comprises 14 residues. The CDR3: CASSLDSLDAEAFF. In DNA, the CDR3 is TGTGCCAGCAGTCTTGACAGCCTAGACGCTGAAGCTTTCTTT.

This clone was detected a few times. The V call is TRBV5-4, the J call TRBJ2-7, with D uncertain. Germline V CDR1 and CDR2: SGHNT, YYREEE (reference sequence). CDR3 length: 14 residues. V was cut by 3 bases and J by 2 bases, with 12 bases left in between. CDR3 sequence: CASSSSSNAYEQYF. The CDR3 nucleotides read TGTGCCAGCAGCTCAAGTAGTAACGCCTACGAGCAGTACTTC.

The chain is built from TRBV5-4 and TRBJ1-2; 7 bases match TRBD1. Trimming at V came to 0 bases and at J to 4 bases, leaving 3 bases not matched to a gene. The CDR3 runs 14 residues. Germline CDR1 SGHNT, CDR2 YYREEE (reference sequence). Here the CDR3 reads CASSLAQGGYGYTF. The CDR3 DNA follows: TGTGCCAGCAGCTTGGCTCAGGGGGGCTATGGCTACACCTTC.

This chain links TRBV7-8 with TRBJ2-2, with 11 positions matching TRBD2. Germline trimming cut 3 bases from V and 4 bases from J; bases unmatched to any gene: 7. CDR3 length: 17 amino acids. CDR1 SGHVS and CDR2 FQNEAQ come from the germline V gene. The CDR3 nucleotides are TGTGCCAGCAGCTTGTATAGCGGGGGGGTCGTCACCGGGGAGCTGTTTTTT. This gives the protein CASSLYSGGVVTGELFF.

This clone was seen just once. The chain employs TRBV2 and TRBJ1-5; D is perhaps TRBD1 (6 bases). Trimming shortened V by 8 bases and J by 1 base, and 9 bases separated the two germline ends. The CDR3 has 13 residues. Germline V gene sequence: CDR1 SNHLY, CDR2 FYNNEI. DNA for the CDR3: TGTGCCAGCTGGGACAAGAGCAATCAGCCCCAGCATTTT. As protein: CASWDKSNQPQHF.

The chain joins TRBV7-2 to TRBJ1-1, with 10 bases lining up with TRBD1. CDR1 SGHTA and CDR2 FQGNSA come from the germline V gene. This CDR3 contains 13 residues. After removal of 5 bases from V and 12 bases from J, the junction contained 9 bases not matched to a gene. The CDR3: CASSPTDRGRTFF. In DNA form, the CDR3 reads TGTGCCAGCAGCCCAACTGACAGGGGGCGAACTTTCTTT.

CDR3: CASSWTSGKETQYF. The CDR3 DNA reads TGTGCCAGCAGCTGGACTAGCGGAAAAGAGACCCAGTACTTC. V usage is TRBV7-8 and J usage is TRBJ2-5, with 10 positions matching TRBD2. Germline trimming cut 4 bases from V and 3 bases from J; bases unmatched to any gene: 2. CDR1 SGHVS and CDR2 FQNEAQ come from the germline V gene. The CDR3 runs to 14 residues.

This clone showed up just a few times. V is TRBV19 and J is TRBJ1-2, with TRBD1 identical over 7 bases. In germline, CDR1 is LNHDA, CDR2 SQIVND (reference sequence). This CDR3 spans 15 amino acids. The V gene end was trimmed by 5 bases and the J gene end by 4 bases; junction bases not matched to a gene: 10. CDR3 nucleotides: TGTGCCAGTAGTTTCGTACAGGGGTATGGCTATGGCTACACCTTC. Protein product: CASSFVQGYGYGYTF.